The 5 T cell receptor beta chains presented below share a single source sample, sequenced in a study of cytomegalovirus exposure and HLA in healthy donors. The PCR used 60 Vbeta and 13 Jbeta primers. TCRdb's copy holds only in-frame clones and misses some; the assay was immunoSEQ multiplex PCR. This listing includes approximately 130,000 clones. The sample comprised PBMCs. The receptors originated from a woman aged 55-70 years in good health and CMV-seronegative.

CDR3: CASSFDRQTYEQYF. The CDR3 DNA is TGCGCCAGCAGTTTTGACAGACAGACCTACGAGCAGTACTTC. The chain uses TRBV5-1 and TRBJ2-7; D may be TRBD1 (5 bases). The germline V and J ends were trimmed by 5 bases and 2 bases, with 14 bases remaining between them. Germline V CDR1 and CDR2: SGHRS, YFSETQ. The length of the CDR3 is 14 residues.

This chain connects TRBV2 to TRBJ2-3, with 7 positions matching TRBD2. Per the germline V gene, CDR1 is SNHLY and CDR2 is FYNNEI. The CDR3 covers 14 residues. V shed 4 bases and J 5 bases; nucleotides not matched to a gene: 6. In DNA, the CDR3 is TGTGCCAGCAGTGTTTACGGGGGGAGAGATACGCAGTATTTT. Translated: CASSVYGGRDTQYF.

The rearrangement joins TRBV4-1 to TRBJ1-6; tentatively, D is TRBD1 (6 bases). Deletions cut 4 bases from V and 9 bases from J, with 25 bases between. Germline CDR1 and CDR2: MGHRA and YSYEKL. The CDR3 contains 18 residues. CDR3 DNA sequence: TGCGCCAGCAGCCGAGTGGAAAATCGGGCAGGGGTAGGTTCACCCCTCCACTTT. This sequence encodes CASSRVENRAGVGSPLHF.

V gene TRBV29-1 combines with J gene TRBJ1-2, with 10 positions matching TRBD1. Per germline, CDR1 SQVTM and CDR2 ANQGSEA. V trimming: 4 bases; J trimming: 0 bases; junction bases outside the gene matches: 5. The CDR3 loop spans 15 amino acids. CDR3 residues: CSVAGTGASNYGYTF. CDR3 DNA sequence: TGCAGCGTTGCCGGGACAGGGGCCTCTAACTATGGCTACACCTTC.

The gene calls are TRBV6-1 and TRBJ2-7; D is perhaps TRBD2 (5 bases). Germline V gene data show CDR1 as MNHNS and CDR2 as SASEGT. This CDR3 spans 12 amino acids. V dropped 0 bases and J dropped 9 bases, with 9 bases sitting between them. The CDR3, as DNA: TGTGCCAGCAGTGAAGCGCGACGGGGGCAGTACTTC. It is translated as CASSEARRGQYF.